The clone carrying this T cell receptor beta chain was seen a few times. This sample was taken from a study of T-cell reconstitution after alpha-beta-depleted transplantation in children. Unique molecular identifiers were built into the TCRbeta library. Each CDR3 protein gets one entry after TCRdb re-called the PCR reads with MiXCR. The sample has 450,000 to 600,000 distinct CDR3 sequences, around a third seen once. The CDR3 totals 14 residues. V was trimmed by 1 base and J by 12 bases, leaving 15 bases between them. Germline CDR1 reads LGHDT; CDR2 reads YNNKEL (reference sequence). The chain combines TRBV3-1 with TRBJ1-4, with D possibly TRBD1 on 5 matching bases. The sample consisted of PBMCs from the stem cell graft donor, taken from the stem cell graft. The receptor comes from a human donor who donated a stem cell graft to a child with aplastic anemia. CDR3 sequence (DNA): TGTGCCAGCAGCCAAGCCGCAGGGCGGTTGGAACTGTTTTTT. This sequence encodes CASSQAAGRLELFF.